Each of the 21 T cell receptor beta chains below was sequenced from the same sample in a study of human T cells and chemical hapten exposure (dated by TCRdb to the early 2020s). The time point label corresponds to: patch test 2, 6 weeks after DPC sensitization. According to the study, the label for this sample's treatment or condition signals: therapeutic diphenylcyclopropenone sensitization with weekly scalp DPC. Preparation of the library involved RACE. Sequencing used a NextSeq 500. TCRdb's own reprocessing of the public reads used fastp at Q25 and MiXCR and kept productive beta chains. Every entry covers one CDR3 protein and lists the most common genes and DNA from its rows. The sample table holds just over 350,000 distinct CDR3 sequences, of which about 6% were seen once. The ten largest clones capture more than 5.5% of the sample. The sequenced sample was whole blood, obtained in connection with sensitization to the hapten diphenylcyclopropenone (DPC). These receptors all stem from a woman younger than 30 with alopecia areata. Some clones in this sample may be carry-over from other donors' samples.

The CDR3 sequence: CASSLGTSGGKEQYF. DNA for the CDR3: TGTGCCAGCAGCTTGGGGACTAGCGGGGGAAAAGAGCAGTACTTC. The rearrangement uses TRBV7-9 and TRBJ2-7; the match to TRBD2 covers 14 bases. The CDR3 extends over 15 amino acids. The V and J ends lost 3 bases and 7 bases, in that order; junction bases with no gene match: 5. CDR1 is SEHNR, CDR2 FQNEAQ, per germline (reference sequence).

This clonotype appeared many times. This chain joins TRBV24-1 and TRBJ2-2, with TRBD2 matching 14 bases. The V and J ends lost 7 bases and 0 bases, in that order; junction bases with no gene match: 3. Germline lookup yields CDR1 KGHDR and CDR2 SFDVKD. This CDR3 has 17 residues. The CDR3 DNA reads TGTGCCACCAGCAGACTAGCGGGGGGGGCGAACACCGGGGAGCTGTTTTTT. Translation: CATSRLAGGANTGELFF.

The chain couples TRBV6-1 to TRBJ1-3, with D unclear. The CDR3 is 15 residues long. CDR1 and CDR2 (germline): MNHNS, SASEGT. Trimming cost V 4 bases and J 0 bases, with 10 bases left between them. The CDR3 region has the DNA TGTGCCAGCAGTGGGAGACGGTTCTCTGGAAACACCATATATTTT. As protein: CASSGRRFSGNTIYF.

This clonotype has a single count. This chain joins TRBV25-1 and TRBJ2-2; possibly TRBD1 for D (5 bases). The germline V gene has CDR1 MGHDK and CDR2 SYGVNS. This CDR3 has 15 amino acids. V lost 4 bases, J lost 3 bases, and 12 bases lay in between. The CDR3, as DNA: TGTGCCAGCAGTGTGCAGGGTCCCCACACCGGGGAGCTGTTTTTT. Amino acids: CASSVQGPHTGELFF. Complete variable domain (other parts from reference TRBV25-1 and TRBJ2-2): EADIYQTPRYLVIGTGKKITLECSQTMGHDKMYWYQQDPGMELHLIHYSYGVNSTEKGDLSSESTVSRIRTEHFPLTLESARPSHTSQYLCASSVQGPHTGELFFGEGSRLTVL.

There are many counts of this clonotype. The V gene is TRBV29-1, the J gene TRBJ1-4; 7 positions match TRBD1. CDR1 and CDR2 (germline): SQVTM, ANQGSEA. The CDR3 is made up of 14 amino acids. V gave up 3 bases and J gave up 5 bases; unmatched junction bases: 6. Here the CDR3 reads CSVEIPQGNEKLFF. CDR3 sequence (DNA): TGCAGCGTTGAGATCCCACAGGGGAATGAAAAACTGTTTTTT.

This clonotype was found a few times. This chain links TRBV20-1 with TRBJ1-5; TRBD1 is a possible D gene (6 bases). CDR1 is DFQATT and CDR2 is SNEGSKA in the germline V gene (reference sequence). V was trimmed by 3 bases and J by 6 bases, leaving 21 bases between them. The CDR3 sequence is 16 residues long. The CDR3 DNA is TGCAGTGCTAGTGGCCAGGGGCGGATGGGTCCTCAGCCCCAGCATTTT. It specifies CSASGQGRMGPQPQHF.

The chain joins TRBV24-1 to TRBJ2-1, with TRBD2 matching over 14 bases. V dropped 5 bases and J dropped 7; count of bases not matched to a gene: 6. The CDR3 consists of 16 residues. From germline, CDR1 is KGHDR and CDR2 SFDVKD. CDR3 DNA: TGTGCCACCAGTGGCCCGGGACTAGCGGGGGTGAATGAGCAGTTCTTC. This sequence encodes CATSGPGLAGVNEQFF.

This clonotype came up a few times. This chain links TRBV6-2 or TRBV6-3 with TRBJ2-1; D call uncertain. This CDR3 spans 11 amino acids. Germline V gene lookup returns CDR1 MNHEY and CDR2 SVGEGT. V was shortened by 5 bases and J by 4 bases, with 3 bases between the two germline ends. In nucleotides, the CDR3 is TGTGCCAGCAGTAAGTACAATGAGCAGTTCTTC. Encoded protein: CASSKYNEQFF.

The V call is TRBV2, the J call TRBJ2-7; 13 bases agree with TRBD2. CDR1 and CDR2 (germline): SNHLY, FYNNEI. The V segment lost 6 bases and the J segment 5 bases; nucleotides outside the gene matches: 1. The CDR3 sequence is 13 residues long. CDR3 sequence (DNA): TGTGCCAGCAGAGGGACTAGCGGGGACGAGCAGTACTTC. This codes for CASRGTSGDEQYF.

Ten or more counts support this clonotype. This chain connects TRBV29-1 to TRBJ2-3; 7 bases line up with TRBD2. This CDR3 contains 13 residues. Germline values: CDR1 SQVTM, CDR2 ANQGSEA. DNA for the CDR3: TGCAGATCTTCGCGGGGGAACACAGATACGCAGTATTTT. Amino acid sequence: CRSSRGNTDTQYF.

By sample fraction, this clonotype is large. CDR3 region: CASSWGGENEKLFF. Written as DNA, the CDR3 is TGTGCCAGCAGTTGGGGCGGTGAGAATGAAAAACTGTTTTTT. The V call is TRBV6-6, the J call TRBJ1-4; a weak D match, TRBD1 (5 bases). The CDR3 totals 14 residues. Germline CDR1 MNHNY, CDR2 SVGAGI (reference sequence). Trimming stripped 4 bases from V and 5 bases from J, with 11 bases between.

This clonotype was seen ten or more times. The rearrangement joins TRBV9 to TRBJ2-3; D assignment may be TRBD1 or TRBD2 (5 bases each). Trimming removed 4 bases at V and 14 bases at J, with 17 bases between. CDR1 is SGDLS and CDR2 is YYNGEE in the germline V gene. The CDR3 is 12 residues long. The CDR3 nucleotides read TGTGCCAGCAGCCCTTCGGGACCTAGGCCGTATTTT. Its protein product is CASSPSGPRPYF.

This clonotype was detected ten times or more. The chain joins TRBV10-3 to TRBJ2-3; 14 nucleotides line up with TRBD2. The CDR3 contains 17 residues. Trimming removed 6 bases from V and 0 bases from J; junction bases left unmatched: 5. CDR1 and CDR2 (germline): ENHRY, SYGVKD. CDR3 in DNA: TGTGCCATCAGCGGGACTAGCGGGGGTTCTAGCACAGATACGCAGTATTTT. As protein: CAISGTSGGSSTDTQYF.

This clonotype was seen many times. The chain recombines TRBV20-1 with TRBJ1-1, with D unclear. This CDR3 has 13 amino acids. V was pared by 6 bases and J by 2 bases, with 13 bases between. The germline V gene has CDR1 DFQATT and CDR2 SNEGSKA (reference sequence). DNA for the CDR3: TGCAGTGCCCGTCCGCCGGGCAACACTGAAGCTTTCTTT. It is translated as CSARPPGNTEAFF.

This clonotype came up many times. This sequence joins TRBV10-3 and TRBJ2-1; D might be TRBD1 (6 bases). Germline CDR1 ENHRY, CDR2 SYGVKD. The CDR3 totals 14 residues. Trimming shortened V by 4 bases and J by 2 bases, and 9 bases separated the two germline ends. CDR3 residues: CAISGRDTYNEQFF. In nucleotides, the CDR3 is TGTGCCATCAGTGGCCGGGACACCTACAATGAGCAGTTCTTC.

This clonotype was counted many times. This chain connects TRBV19 to TRBJ2-1; no reliable D call. Germline lookup yields CDR1 LNHDA and CDR2 SQIVND (reference sequence). This CDR3 has 13 amino acids. The germline V and J ends were trimmed by 5 bases and 6 bases, with 11 bases remaining between them. The CDR3 region is CASSRGLRNEQFF. The CDR3 DNA is TGTGCCAGTAGTCGTGGGTTACGCAATGAGCAGTTCTTC.

The table lists this clonotype with a few counts. The chain carries TRBV6-1 and TRBJ2-2; D unclear. CDR3 length: 13 residues. Germline-derived CDR1 and CDR2 are MNHNS and SASEGT. Trimming took off 6 bases at V and 8 bases at J, with 13 bases between the two ends. The CDR3 loop reads CASRATTKGELFF. The CDR3 region has the DNA TGTGCCAGCAGGGCGACAACTAAAGGGGAGCTGTTTTTT.

The V call is TRBV5-4, the J call TRBJ2-3, with 7 positions matching TRBD1. The germline V gene encodes CDR1 SGHNT and CDR2 YYREEE (reference sequence). The length of the CDR3 is 14 residues. J was trimmed by 3 bases and V by 5 bases; bases with no gene match: 6. The CDR3: CASRRQGETDTQYF. CDR3 bases: TGTGCCAGCAGGCGACAGGGAGAGACAGATACGCAGTATTTT.

This clonotype was counted only a few times. The genes are TRBV6-5 and TRBJ1-6; D not certain. The CDR3 has 16 residues. The germline V gene encodes CDR1 MNHEY and CDR2 SVGAGI. The ends were cut back, 0 bases at V and 5 bases at J, with 11 bases in the middle. The CDR3 DNA is TGTGCCAGCAGTTACTCGTCGGTTACACATAATTCACCCCTCCACTTT. This gives the protein CASSYSSVTHNSPLHF.

This clonotype was counted only a few times. This sequence joins TRBV6-5 and TRBJ2-5; 7 nucleotides align to TRBD1. V was clipped by 3 bases and J by 5 bases; unmatched bases: 9. Germline values: CDR1 MNHEY, CDR2 SVGAGI. CDR3 length: 15 amino acids. Written as DNA, the CDR3 is TGTGCCAGCAGTTATAACAGGGGCGCTTTGGAGACCCAGTACTTC. It specifies CASSYNRGALETQYF.

This clonotype was counted at least ten times. V is TRBV12-3 or TRBV12-4 and J is TRBJ2-3; TRBD1 agrees at 7 bases. The V gene end was trimmed by 5 bases and the J gene end by 0 bases; junction bases not matched to a gene: 8. The CDR3 spans 16 residues. Written as DNA, the CDR3 is TGTGCCAGCAGTCTAGGACAGGTACAAAGCACAGATACGCAGTATTTT. Its protein product is CASSLGQVQSTDTQYF.